This TCR beta chain originates from a study of cytomegalovirus exposure and HLA in healthy donors. The PCR was carried out with 60 Vbeta primers and 13 Jbeta primers. Profiling relied on immunoSEQ multiplex PCR, and the TCRdb table lists in-frame clones only, not all of them. This table has some 140,000 clones, approximately 70% appearing once. The germline V gene encodes CDR1 SNHLY and CDR2 FYNNEI. The CDR3 is 15 residues long. V was trimmed by 3 bases and J by 3 bases, leaving 14 bases between them. Sample: PBMCs. The origin of this receptor is a middle-aged woman in good health and CMV-seronegative. V is TRBV2 and J is TRBJ1-1; tentative D call: TRBD1 (5 bases). The CDR3 is CASSDLNKGDTEAFF. The CDR3 DNA is TGTGCCAGCAGTGATTTGAACAAAGGGGACACTGAAGCTTTCTTT.